Below, 20 T cell receptor beta chains from the same sample are listed, as sequenced in a study of blood T cell repertoires in COVID-19. Assay: immunoSEQ multiplex PCR; the TCRdb copy retains only in-frame clones and omits some. Here the sample spans approximately 500,000 clones, approximately 90% being singletons. Specimen: PBMCs or T cells enriched from blood (not recorded which). These receptors came from a woman between 40 and 55 years old who had recovered from COVID-19.

The rearrangement links TRBV7-9 to TRBJ2-7; 10 bases agree with TRBD1. V lost 5 bases and J lost 4; bases outside the gene matches: 5. This CDR3 region has 14 residues. Per the germline V gene, CDR1 is SEHNR and CDR2 is FQNEAQ (reference sequence). CDR3 coding DNA: TGTGCCAGCAGCCCGAAGGGACAGGGGTACGAGCAGTACTTC. This gives the protein CASSPKGQGYEQYF. Drawing the rest from reference TRBV7-9 and TRBJ2-7, the complete variable domain is DTGVSQNPRHKITKRGQNVTFRCDPISEHNRLYWYRQTLGQGPEFLTYFQNEAQLEKSRLLSDRFSAERPKGSFSTLEIQRTEQGDSAMYLCASSPKGQGYEQYFGPGTRLTVT.

DNA for the CDR3: TGCAGCGTTGTTGCGGGGGGCCTCTACGAGCAGTACTTC. It translates to CSVVAGGLYEQYF. The gene calls are TRBV29-1 and TRBJ2-7, with 8 bases that match TRBD2. CDR3 length equals 13 residues. Trimming at V came to 4 bases and at J to 3 bases, leaving 5 bases not matched to a gene. CDR1 and CDR2 (germline): SQVTM, ANQGSEA.

In nucleotides, the CDR3 is TGTGCCAGCAGCCGGGAGGGGTATGACTATGGCTACACCTTC. Its protein is CASSREGYDYGYTF. V usage is TRBV14 and J usage is TRBJ1-2, with D perhaps matching TRBD1 (5 bases). Per germline, CDR1 SGHDN and CDR2 FVKESK. Trimming removed 4 bases at V and 3 bases at J, with 12 bases between. The CDR3 consists of 14 residues.

The chain links TRBV2 to TRBJ2-5; no reliable D call. Germline V lookup: CDR1 SNHLY, CDR2 FYNNEI. CDR3 length: 12 residues. V dropped 3 bases and J dropped 5 bases, with 7 bases sitting between them. CDR3 residues: CASSDYLETQYF. Written as DNA, the CDR3 is TGTGCCAGCAGTGACTACCTGGAGACCCAGTACTTC.

This clone was seen once. The CDR3 loop is CASKRGLGTQETQYF. The CDR3 DNA is TGCGCCAGCAAACGGGGACTAGGGACCCAAGAGACCCAGTACTTC. The J gene is TRBJ2-5, the V gene TRBV10-2; the match to TRBD2 covers 8 bases. Germline values: CDR1 WSHSY, CDR2 SAAADI. Trimming removed 7 bases from V and 1 base from J; junction bases left unmatched: 8. The CDR3 contains 15 residues.

This chain connects TRBV15 to TRBJ1-2, with D perhaps matching TRBD1 (5 bases). The CDR3 contains 14 residues. The ends were cut back, 5 bases at V and 8 bases at J, with 18 bases in the middle. The V gene's germline CDR1 is LNHNV and CDR2 YYDKDF (reference sequence). CDR3 in amino acids: CATSRGAEARGYTF. CDR3 bases: TGTGCCACCAGCCGTGGGGCAGAAGCGAGAGGCTACACCTTC.

This chain links TRBV4-1 with TRBJ1-1, with D possibly matching TRBD1 (6 bases). The CDR3 is 14 residues long. V was clipped by 3 bases and J by 6 bases, with 14 bases between them. Per the germline V gene, CDR1 is MGHRA and CDR2 is YSYEKL. The chain's CDR3 is CASSQGIGGAEAFF. CDR3 nucleotides: TGCGCCAGCAGCCAGGGCATAGGGGGGGCTGAAGCTTTCTTT.

The chain is built from TRBV7-6 and TRBJ2-2; 14 bases map to TRBD2. J gave up 5 bases and V 2 bases, and 10 bases lay outside the gene matches. CDR1 is SGHVS and CDR2 is FNYEAQ in the germline V gene. This CDR3 comprises 19 residues. The CDR3 DNA is TGTGCCAGCAGCTTATCTGCCGGGACTAGCGGGAGAAGAACCGGGGAGCTGTTTTTT. This gives the protein CASSLSAGTSGRRTGELFF.

This clone was picked up one time. This chain connects TRBV4-3 to TRBJ1-5; the D is unclear. The CDR3 runs to 14 residues. Germline CDR1 is LGHNA and CDR2 is YSLEER. V was clipped by 1 base and J by 7 bases, with 11 bases between them. The CDR3 coding sequence is TGCGCCAGCAGCCAAGGGGAGGGATGGCAGCCCCAGCATTTT. This codes for CASSQGEGWQPQHF.

The rearrangement links TRBV6-6 to TRBJ2-7; 7 positions match TRBD1. Germline-derived CDR1 and CDR2 are MNHNY and SVGAGI (reference sequence). The V gene end was trimmed by 0 bases and the J gene end by 0 bases; junction bases not matched to a gene: 5. The CDR3 is 16 residues long. This chain's CDR3 is CASSYSRTGFSYEQYF. The CDR3 coding sequence is TGTGCCAGCAGTTACTCTCGGACAGGCTTCTCCTACGAGCAGTACTTC.

Notes on this clone: A much larger clone lies a single base off, so this may be a read error. This sample also contains other DNA sequences that code for the same CDR3. This chain connects TRBV11-2 to TRBJ1-1; D uncertain. This CDR3 is built from 13 residues. The V end was cut by 0 bases, the J end by 1 base, with 3 bases between. Looked up from germline, CDR1 is SGHAT and CDR2 is FQNNGV. This CDR3 is CASSLDRNTEAFF. The CDR3 DNA sequence: TGTGCCAGCAGCTTAGACAGGAACACTGAAGCTTTCTTT.

The rearrangement uses TRBV7-6 and TRBJ2-3; the D is unclear. Trimming removed 5 bases from V and 0 bases from J, with 18 bases in between. Germline V gene lookup returns CDR1 SGHVS and CDR2 FNYEAQ. The CDR3 covers 17 residues. The CDR3 region has the DNA TGTGCCAGCAGCACATCGACTCCCCCAACTAGCACAGATACGCAGTATTTT. This gives the protein CASSTSTPPTSTDTQYF.

V gene TRBV4-1 combines with J gene TRBJ2-3; 7 nucleotides agree with TRBD2. Germline assignment: CDR1 MGHRA and CDR2 YSYEKL. Trimming took 0 bases from V and 6 from J; bases not matched to a gene: 12. This CDR3 comprises 17 residues. This CDR3 is CASSQDSQLAVRDTQYF. The CDR3 DNA reads as TGCGCCAGCAGCCAAGATTCACAGCTAGCGGTAAGGGATACGCAGTATTTT.

On this clone itself: The same CDR3 arises from other DNA sequences in this sample as well. This chain joins TRBV7-2 and TRBJ2-5, with D perhaps TRBD1 (5 bases). CDR1 SGHTA and CDR2 FQGNSA come from the germline V gene. The germline V and J ends were trimmed by 5 bases and 1 base, with 11 bases remaining between them. The CDR3 length is 14 residues. The CDR3 nucleotides are TGTGCCAGCAGCCCCGACAGATCCCAAGAGACCCAGTACTTC. This gives the protein CASSPDRSQETQYF.

The chain couples TRBV6-4 to TRBJ2-1; 8 bases are shared with TRBD2. The CDR3 is made up of 17 amino acids. Germline V gene lookup returns CDR1 MRHNA and CDR2 SNTAGT. Trimming took 2 bases from V and 4 from J; bases not matched to a gene: 10. The CDR3 here is CASSDDYSGMVYNEQFF. The CDR3 DNA reads TGTGCCAGCAGTGACGACTATAGCGGGATGGTGTACAATGAGCAGTTCTTC.

This chain links TRBV2 with TRBJ1-6; a possible D gene is TRBD1 (6 bases). The germline CDR1 and CDR2 sequences are SNHLY and FYNNEI. Trimming removed 4 bases at V and 11 bases at J, with 12 bases between. The CDR3 has 13 residues. The CDR3 DNA sequence: TGTGCCAGCAGTGCCCAGGGGAGGGCACCCCTCCACTTT. It yields the protein CASSAQGRAPLHF.

The gene calls are TRBV19 and TRBJ2-7; D might be TRBD2 (8 bases). Trimming took off 7 bases at V and 2 bases at J, with 15 bases between the two ends. The CDR3 has 14 amino acids. Germline CDR1 LNHDA, CDR2 SQIVND (reference sequence). Written as DNA, the CDR3 is TGTGCCAGTAACGGGAGGGGGCTTCCCTACGAGCAGTACTTC. Translated: CASNGRGLPYEQYF. Variable domain in full (rest from reference TRBV19 and TRBJ2-7): DGGITQSPKYLFRKEGQNVTLSCEQNLNHDAMYWYRQDPGQGLRLIYYSQIVNDFQKGDIAEGYSVSREKKESFPLTVTSAQKNPTAFYLCASNGRGLPYEQYFGPGTRLTVT.

The chain carries TRBV19 and TRBJ2-2; unclear D gene. With 3 bases removed from V and 3 bases from J, the gap between germline ends came to 17 bases. The CDR3 runs to 17 residues. From germline, CDR1 is LNHDA and CDR2 SQIVND (reference sequence). CDR3 sequence reads: CASSIFFDPQDTGELFF. CDR3 nucleotides: TGTGCCAGTAGTATCTTCTTTGATCCTCAGGACACCGGGGAGCTGTTTTTT.

This clone was picked up one time. V usage is TRBV6-5 and J usage is TRBJ2-3; 7 bases agree with TRBD1. Trimming removed 6 bases from V and 1 base from J; junction bases left unmatched: 7. This CDR3 comprises 15 residues. From germline, CDR1 is MNHEY and CDR2 SVGAGI. Here the CDR3 reads CASRIQGSGTDTQYF. As DNA, the CDR3 is TGTGCCAGCAGGATACAGGGGTCAGGCACAGATACGCAGTATTTT.

The gene calls are TRBV19 and TRBJ2-2; 7 nucleotides line up with TRBD1. Trimming cost V 7 bases and J 5 bases; bases outside gene matches: 13. The CDR3 has 16 amino acids. The V gene's germline CDR1 is LNHDA and CDR2 SQIVND (reference sequence). This CDR3 reads CASTSVGQPTTGELFF. The CDR3 DNA is TGTGCCAGTACCTCGGTGGGACAGCCGACGACCGGGGAGCTGTTTTTT.